The rows below give T cell receptor beta chains drawn from one sample of a study of blood T cell repertoires in COVID-19. Sequenced by immunoSEQ multiplex PCR; TCRdb stores in-frame clones only, minus some. This table has 200,000 to 300,000 clones, about 90% appearing once. The sample was PBMCs or T cells enriched from blood (not recorded which). Source of these receptors: a woman aged 40-49 years with acute COVID-19. Both conserved end residues are part of each CDR3. Fields, in order: V gene, D gene, J gene, clone size, CDR3 DNA, CDR3 protein. The D gene is left open where the match is weak. Part of the rows lack a size; the others show once, few, many or a class for expanded clones.

>TRBV25-1|.|TRBJ2-4|once
TGTGCCAGCAGTGAATTTCCAGTTTCAAACATTCAGTACTTC
CASSEFPVSNIQYF
>TRBV19|TRBD1|TRBJ2-1|once
TGTGCCAGTAGTATCGGACAGGGTTCCTACAATGAGCAGTTCTTC
CASSIGQGSYNEQFF
>TRBV5-1|TRBD2|TRBJ2-7|.
TGCGCCAGCAGCCCGGGGGCAGGACTAGCGGGCTCCTACGAGCAGTACTTC
CASSPGAGLAGSYEQYF
>TRBV5-4|TRBD2|TRBJ2-1|.
TGTGCCAGCAGCCGGACGGGACTAGCGGGAGTTGAGCAGTTCTTC
CASSRTGLAGVEQFF
>TRBV2|TRBD1|TRBJ1-4|.
TGTGCCAGCAGTGATCCTACAGGGGGGAATGAAAAACTGTTTTTT
CASSDPTGGNEKLFF
>TRBV7-2|TRBD2|TRBJ2-3|once
TGTGCCAGCAGCTTCCGACTAGCGGGACCCATCGGAGATACGCAGTATTTT
CASSFRLAGPIGDTQYF
>TRBV6-6|.|TRBJ2-7|.
TGTGCCAGCAGCCGCGGACAAACCTACGAGCAGTACTTC
CASSRGQTYEQYF
>TRBV9|.|TRBJ2-7|.
TGTGCCAGCAGCGTTAGCTCCTACGAGCAGTACTTC
CASSVSSYEQYF
>TRBV19|.|TRBJ1-5|.
TGTGCCAGTAGTATAGCTCGACATTTGGGCCGTCAGCCCCAGCATTTT
CASSIARHLGRQPQHF
>TRBV5-6|TRBD2|TRBJ2-1|.
TGTGCCAGCAGCACTTTTTTAGCGGGAGATACCTACAATGAGCAGTTCTTC
CASSTFLAGDTYNEQFF
>TRBV9|.|TRBJ2-3|.
TGTGCCAGCAGCGTAGCTGTCGGCACAGATACGCAGTATTTT
CASSVAVGTDTQYF
>TRBV2|TRBD1|TRBJ1-2|.
TGTGCCAGTAAGGGGGCGGATACTTTCGGCTACACCTTC
CASKGADTFGYTF
>TRBV11-3|.|TRBJ1-6|.
TGTGCCAGCAGCTCCCCCCGAGGTGGATCGAATTCACCCCTCCACTTT
CASSSPRGGSNSPLHF
>TRBV12-3/TRBV12-4|TRBD1|TRBJ1-1|few
TGTGCCAGTATTCGGACAGGGAACACTGAAGCTTTCTTT
CASIRTGNTEAFF
>TRBV10-3|.|TRBJ2-7|few
TGTGCCATCAGGACAGGCTCCTACGAGCAGTACTTC
CAIRTGSYEQYF
>TRBV19|TRBD2|TRBJ2-1|.
TGTGCCAGTAGTACGGGACTACCGAATACCTACAATGAGCAGTTCTTC
CASSTGLPNTYNEQFF
>TRBV7-9|.|TRBJ2-1|.
TGTGCCAGCAGCAACAGGGACAATGAGCAGTTCTTC
CASSNRDNEQFF
>TRBV4-2|TRBD2|TRBJ2-7|once
TGTGCCAGCAGCCAGGAAGGACTAGCGGGAGGGTACGAGCAGTACTTC
CASSQEGLAGGYEQYF
>TRBV2|.|TRBJ2-5|once
TGTGCCAGCAGGCCCGGGACACAGCAAGAGACCCAGTACTTC
CASRPGTQQETQYF
>TRBV6-5|.|TRBJ2-6|.
TGTGCCAGCACCTGGGGCCAGAACGCTCTGACTTTC
CASTWGQNALTF
>TRBV5-4|TRBD2|TRBJ2-1|once
TGTGCCAGCAGCCCACTAGCGGGAGGGCCTAATGAGCAGTTCTTC
CASSPLAGGPNEQFF
>TRBV29-1|TRBD1|TRBJ1-1|.
TGCAGCGTTGCGCGGACAGGGCGGAACACTGAAGCTTTCTTT
CSVARTGRNTEAFF
>TRBV3-1/TRBV3-2|.|TRBJ1-6|.
TGTGCCAGCAGCCCCTCTTATGGGACTTTCTTGCCCCTCCACTTT
CASSPSYGTFLPLHF
>TRBV7-6|TRBD1|TRBJ2-5|.
TGTGCCAGCAGCTTAGGTGACAGGGGGCTACAAGAGACCCAGTACTTC
CASSLGDRGLQETQYF
>TRBV6-1|TRBD2|TRBJ2-1|.
TGTGCCAGCAGTGCAACTAGCGGGGGCTCCTACAATGAGCAGTTCTTC
CASSATSGGSYNEQFF
>TRBV7-8|.|TRBJ2-5|.
TGTGCCAGCAGCTTAGCTACTACCGGCACTTCGGTTAAGACCCAGTACTTC
CASSLATTGTSVKTQYF
>TRBV6-8|.|TRBJ2-3|.
TGTGCCAGCCCTATGATGGAGGGCCCCACAGATACGCAGTATTTT
CASPMMEGPTDTQYF
>TRBV6-5|TRBD2|TRBJ2-1|.
TGTGCCAGCACTAGCGGGTACTCCTACAATGAGCAGTTCTTC
CASTSGYSYNEQFF
>TRBV27|TRBD1|TRBJ2-1|.
TGTGCCAGCAGCGACGGGACAGGAAGGGGCTACAATGAGCAGTTCTTC
CASSDGTGRGYNEQFF
>TRBV5-1|TRBD1|TRBJ2-7|.
TGCGCCAGCAGCTTGGTGGGACAGGCCCACGAGCAGTACTTC
CASSLVGQAHEQYF
>TRBV7-8|TRBD1|TRBJ2-7|.
TGTGCCAGCAGCTTCTCCGGGACAGGGGGCCGTGACGAGCAGTACTTC
CASSFSGTGGRDEQYF
>TRBV9|TRBD1|TRBJ1-1|.
TGTGCCAGCAGCATAGGACAGGGGAACACTGAAGCTTTCTTT
CASSIGQGNTEAFF
>TRBV29-1|.|TRBJ2-7|.
TGCAGCGTTGCTCAGGGTTTAGGGTGGCAGTACTTC
CSVAQGLGWQYF
>TRBV5-1|TRBD2|TRBJ2-1|.
TGCGCCAGCAGCTTTACTCCGTCCGGGACTAGCGGGACGGGTGAGCAGTTCTTC
CASSFTPSGTSGTGEQFF
>TRBV2|.|TRBJ1-1|.
TGTGCCAGCAGTGTGTCAACACCGAAGAACACTGAAGCTTTCTTT
CASSVSTPKNTEAFF
>TRBV27|.|TRBJ1-5|.
TGTGCCAGCAGGGCTGACAGTGATCAGCCCCAGCATTTT
CASRADSDQPQHF
>TRBV10-1|TRBD1|TRBJ2-7|.
TGCGCCAGCAGTGAGTCGGGACAGGGATACGAGCAGTACTTC
CASSESGQGYEQYF
>TRBV10-1|TRBD1|TRBJ2-1|.
TGCGCCAGCAGTGAATCCGGGACAGATTCACTGCAGTTCTTC
CASSESGTDSLQFF
>TRBV11-3|TRBD2|TRBJ2-5|.
TGTGCCAGCAGCTTAGGTGTTAGCGGGAGCTTAGGGGAGACCCAGTACTTC
CASSLGVSGSLGETQYF
>TRBV19|TRBD2|TRBJ2-3|.
TGTGCCAGTAGTGGCCTGCGGGGGGCAGATACGCAGTATTTT
CASSGLRGADTQYF
>TRBV2|.|TRBJ2-2|few
TGTGCCAGCAGTGTTGTCAGATTAAGCACCGGGGAGCTGTTTTTT
CASSVVRLSTGELFF
>TRBV11-2|.|TRBJ1-1|.
TGTGCCAGCAGCTTATCACTCTATGAAGCTTTCTTT
CASSLSLYEAFF
>TRBV4-1|TRBD2|TRBJ2-3|.
TGCGCCAGCAGCCAAGGACTAGCGAGCACAGATACGCAGTATTTT
CASSQGLASTDTQYF
>TRBV12-5|.|TRBJ2-5|.
TGTGCTAGTGGTTTGGGGTCTATTCAAGAGACCCAGTACTTC
CASGLGSIQETQYF
>TRBV29-1|TRBD2|TRBJ2-1|.
TGCAGCGCCCACTGCGGGACTAGCGGGGCGAGCTCCTACAATGAGCAGTTCTTC
CSAHCGTSGASSYNEQFF
>TRBV19|.|TRBJ1-1|.
TGTGCCAGTAGTATTTCAGGGGTCACTGAAGCTTTCTTT
CASSISGVTEAFF
>TRBV15|.|TRBJ2-7|.
TGTGCCACCAGCAGCGGGTACGAGCAGTACTTC
CATSSGYEQYF
>TRBV19|TRBD1|TRBJ1-1|few
TGTGCCAGTAGTAGGGGACAGGGGGCTGACACTGAAGCTTTCTTT
CASSRGQGADTEAFF
>TRBV10-3|TRBD1|TRBJ1-4|once
TGTGCCATCAGGGACAGGGGGCAAGGTGAAAAACTGTTTTTT
CAIRDRGQGEKLFF
>TRBV20-1|TRBD1|TRBJ1-1|once
TGCAGTGCACAGGGGATCGCTTTCTTT
CSAQGIAFF
>TRBV6-5|.|TRBJ2-1|few
TGTGCCAGCAGTTACATTTCCGGGTTCGACAATGAGCAGTTCTTC
CASSYISGFDNEQFF
>TRBV2|TRBD2|TRBJ2-5|.
TGTGCCAGCAGTTTATATTCTAGCGGGCTAGGGGAGACCCAGTACTTC
CASSLYSSGLGETQYF
>TRBV5-1|TRBD1|TRBJ1-1|.
TGCGCCAGCAGCTTGGCCGGGAACAGGGGGAGGCCTGAAGCTTTCTTT
CASSLAGNRGRPEAFF
>TRBV19|TRBD2|TRBJ2-1|few
TGTGCCAGTAAAGAGCGGGACTCCTACAATGAGCAGTTCTTC
CASKERDSYNEQFF
>TRBV3-1/TRBV3-2|.|TRBJ2-1|.
TGTGCCAGCAGCCAACTGGAGTCGGGATACGATGAGCAGTTCTTC
CASSQLESGYDEQFF